This T cell receptor (beta chain) was obtained from a study of blood T cell repertoires in COVID-19. TCRdb's table, derived via immunoSEQ multiplex PCR, lists solely in-frame clones and lacks some. This sample has more than 80,000 clones, with less than 95% found just once. Per germline, CDR1 SGHTS and CDR2 YDEGEE. This CDR3 spans 12 amino acids. V was pared by 2 bases and J by 6 bases, with 9 bases between. A Seattle source enrolled patients during active infection and followed them longitudinally. This TCR was sampled from a man aged 18 to 30 with COVID-19, enrolled during active disease. V and J are TRBV5-8 and TRBJ2-7; weak D call: TRBD1 (5 bases). Sequences were obtained from peripheral blood. The CDR3 loop is CASSLSGREQYF. CDR3 in DNA: TGTGCCAGCAGCTTATCAGGGCGCGAGCAGTACTTC.